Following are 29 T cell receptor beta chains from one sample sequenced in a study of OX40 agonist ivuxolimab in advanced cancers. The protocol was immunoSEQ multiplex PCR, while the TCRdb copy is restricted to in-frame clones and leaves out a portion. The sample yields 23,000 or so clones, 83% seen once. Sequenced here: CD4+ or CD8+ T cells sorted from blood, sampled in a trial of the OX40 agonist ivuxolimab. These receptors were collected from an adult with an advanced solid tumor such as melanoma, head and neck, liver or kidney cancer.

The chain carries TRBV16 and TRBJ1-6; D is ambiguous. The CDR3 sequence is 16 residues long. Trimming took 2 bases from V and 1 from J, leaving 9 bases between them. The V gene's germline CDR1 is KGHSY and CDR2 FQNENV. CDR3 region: CASSQQLRSYNSPLHF. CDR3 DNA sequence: TGTGCCAGCAGCCAACAGTTAAGATCCTATAATTCACCCCTCCACTTT. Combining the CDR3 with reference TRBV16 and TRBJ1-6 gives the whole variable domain GEEVAQTPKHLVRGEGQKAKLYCAPIKGHSYVFWYQQVLKNEFKFLISFQNENVFDETGMPKERFSAKCLPNSPCSLEIQATKLEDSAVYFCASSQQLRSYNSPLHFGNGTRLTVT.

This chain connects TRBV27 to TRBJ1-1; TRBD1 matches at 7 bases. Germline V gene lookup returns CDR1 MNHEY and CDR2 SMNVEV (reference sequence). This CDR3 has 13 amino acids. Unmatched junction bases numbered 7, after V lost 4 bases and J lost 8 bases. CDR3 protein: CASSYERDREAFF. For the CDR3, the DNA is TGTGCCAGCAGTTACGAACGGGACAGAGAAGCTTTCTTT.

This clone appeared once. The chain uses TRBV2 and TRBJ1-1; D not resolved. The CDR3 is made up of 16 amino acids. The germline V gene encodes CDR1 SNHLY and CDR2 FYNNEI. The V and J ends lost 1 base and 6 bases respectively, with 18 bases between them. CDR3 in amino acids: CASSEDKGRMMAEAFF. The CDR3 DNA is TGTGCCAGCAGTGAAGATAAAGGTAGGATGATGGCTGAAGCTTTCTTT. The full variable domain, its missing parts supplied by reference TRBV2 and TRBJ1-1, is EPEVTQTPSHQVTQMGQEVILRCVPISNHLYFYWYRQILGQKVEFLVSFYNNEISEKSEIFDDQFSVERPDGSNFTLKIRSTKLEDSAMYFCASSEDKGRMMAEAFFGQGTRLTVV.

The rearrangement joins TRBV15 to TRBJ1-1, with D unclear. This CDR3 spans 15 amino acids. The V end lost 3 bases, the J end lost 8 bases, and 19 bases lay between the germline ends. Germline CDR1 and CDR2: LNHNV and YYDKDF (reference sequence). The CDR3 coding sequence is TGTGCCACCAGCAGGCGGACCGACCTTAGCTCGGAAGCTTTCTTT. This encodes CATSRRTDLSSEAFF.

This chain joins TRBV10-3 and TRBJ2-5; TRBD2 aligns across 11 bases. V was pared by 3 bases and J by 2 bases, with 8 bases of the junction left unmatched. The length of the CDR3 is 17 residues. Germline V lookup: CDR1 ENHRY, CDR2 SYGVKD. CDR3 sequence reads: CAISDDKGLAGQETQYF. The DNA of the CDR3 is TGTGCCATCAGTGATGATAAAGGACTAGCGGGTCAAGAGACCCAGTACTTC.

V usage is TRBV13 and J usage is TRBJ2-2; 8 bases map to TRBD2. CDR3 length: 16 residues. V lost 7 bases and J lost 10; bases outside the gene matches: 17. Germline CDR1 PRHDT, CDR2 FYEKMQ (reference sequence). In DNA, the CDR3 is TGTGCCAGCACATTTCCCTCCGGGACTAGTGACCAGGAGCTGTTTTTT. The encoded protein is CASTFPSGTSDQELFF.

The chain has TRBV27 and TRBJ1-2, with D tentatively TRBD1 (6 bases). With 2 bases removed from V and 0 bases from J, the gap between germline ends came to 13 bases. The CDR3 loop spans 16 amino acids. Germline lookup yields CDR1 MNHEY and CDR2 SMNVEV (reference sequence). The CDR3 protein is CASSLNGGLANYGYTF. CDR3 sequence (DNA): TGTGCCAGCAGTTTAAACGGGGGGCTTGCTAACTATGGCTACACCTTC.

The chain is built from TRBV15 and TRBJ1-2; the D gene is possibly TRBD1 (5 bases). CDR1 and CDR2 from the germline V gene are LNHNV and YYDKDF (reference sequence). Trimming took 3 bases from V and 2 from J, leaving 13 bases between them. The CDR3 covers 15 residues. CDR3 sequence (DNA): TGTGCCACCAGCAGGACTGACAGCTCAAACTATGGCTACACCTTC. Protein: CATSRTDSSNYGYTF.

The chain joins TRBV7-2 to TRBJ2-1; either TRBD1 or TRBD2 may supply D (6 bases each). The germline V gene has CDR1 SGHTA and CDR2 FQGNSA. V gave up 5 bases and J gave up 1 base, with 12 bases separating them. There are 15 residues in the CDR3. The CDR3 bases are TGTGCCAGCAGCACAGAGGGGGGATCCTACAATGAGCAGTTCTTC. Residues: CASSTEGGSYNEQFF.

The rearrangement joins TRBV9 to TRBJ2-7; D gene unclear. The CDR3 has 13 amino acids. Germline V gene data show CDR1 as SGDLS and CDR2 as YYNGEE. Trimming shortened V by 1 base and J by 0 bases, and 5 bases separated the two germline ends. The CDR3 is CASSVTDSYEQYF. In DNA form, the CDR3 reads TGTGCCAGCAGCGTAACGGACTCCTACGAGCAGTACTTC.

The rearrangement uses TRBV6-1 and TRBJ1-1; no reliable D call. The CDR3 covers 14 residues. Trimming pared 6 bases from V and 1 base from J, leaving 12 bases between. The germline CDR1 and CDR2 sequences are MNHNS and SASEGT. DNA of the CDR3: TGTGCCAGCAGGAACGTCGGAGCGAACACTGAAGCTTTCTTT. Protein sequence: CASRNVGANTEAFF.

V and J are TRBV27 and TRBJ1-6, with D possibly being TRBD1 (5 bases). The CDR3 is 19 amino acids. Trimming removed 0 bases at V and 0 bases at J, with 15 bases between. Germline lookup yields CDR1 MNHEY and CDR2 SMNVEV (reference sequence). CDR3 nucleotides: TGTGCCAGCAGTTTATCTGCAGATAACAGGAGCTCCTATAATTCACCCCTCCACTTT. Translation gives CASSLSADNRSSYNSPLHF.

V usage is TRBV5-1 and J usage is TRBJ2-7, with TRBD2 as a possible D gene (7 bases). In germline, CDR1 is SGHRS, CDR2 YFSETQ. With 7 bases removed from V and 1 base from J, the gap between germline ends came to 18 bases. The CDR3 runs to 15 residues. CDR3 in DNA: TGCGCCAGCCGACCCTCGGGGGGCCGATCCTACGAGCAGTACTTC. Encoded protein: CASRPSGGRSYEQYF.

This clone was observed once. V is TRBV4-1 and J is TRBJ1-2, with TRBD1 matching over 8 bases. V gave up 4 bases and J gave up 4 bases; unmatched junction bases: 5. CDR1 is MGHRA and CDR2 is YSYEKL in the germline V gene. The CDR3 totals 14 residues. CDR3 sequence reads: CASSPGQGPYGYTF. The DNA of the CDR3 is TGCGCCAGCAGCCCCGGACAGGGACCCTATGGCTACACCTTC.

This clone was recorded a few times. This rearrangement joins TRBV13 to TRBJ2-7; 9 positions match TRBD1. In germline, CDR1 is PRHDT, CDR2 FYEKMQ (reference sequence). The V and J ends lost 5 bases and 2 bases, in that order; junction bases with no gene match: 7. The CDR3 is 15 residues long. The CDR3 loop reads CASSESGTGTYEQYF. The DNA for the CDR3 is TGTGCCAGCAGCGAGTCCGGGACAGGGACCTACGAGCAGTACTTC.

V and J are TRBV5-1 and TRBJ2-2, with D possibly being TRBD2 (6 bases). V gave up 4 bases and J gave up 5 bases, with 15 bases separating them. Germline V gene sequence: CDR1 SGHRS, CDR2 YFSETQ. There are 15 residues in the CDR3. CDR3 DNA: TGCGCCAGCAGCCGCAGGGACTCAGGAACCGGGGAGCTGTTTTTT. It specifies CASSRRDSGTGELFF. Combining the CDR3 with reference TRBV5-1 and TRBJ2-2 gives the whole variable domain KAGVTQTPRYLIKTRGQQVTLSCSPISGHRSVSWYQQTPGQGLQFLFEYFSETQRNKGNFPGRFSGRQFSNSRSEMNVSTLELGDSALYLCASSRRDSGTGELFFGEGSRLTVL.

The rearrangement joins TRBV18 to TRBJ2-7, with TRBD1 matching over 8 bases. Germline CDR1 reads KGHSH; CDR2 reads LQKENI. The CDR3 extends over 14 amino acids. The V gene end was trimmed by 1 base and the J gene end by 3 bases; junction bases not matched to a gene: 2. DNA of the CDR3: TGTGCCAGCTCACCACGGGACAGGTTCTACGAGCAGTACTTC. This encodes CASSPRDRFYEQYF.

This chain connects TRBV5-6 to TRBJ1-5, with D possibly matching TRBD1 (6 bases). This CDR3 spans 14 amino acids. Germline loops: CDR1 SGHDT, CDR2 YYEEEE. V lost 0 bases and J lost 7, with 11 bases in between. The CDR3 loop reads CASSLAEGGQPQHF. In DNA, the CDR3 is TGTGCCAGCAGCTTGGCGGAAGGGGGACAGCCCCAGCATTTT. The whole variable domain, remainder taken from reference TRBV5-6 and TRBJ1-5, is DAGVTQSPTHLIKTRGQQVTLRCSPKSGHDTVSWYQQALGQGPQFIFQYYEEEERQRGNFPDRFSGHQFPNYSSELNVNALLLGDSALYLCASSLAEGGQPQHFGDGTRLSIL.

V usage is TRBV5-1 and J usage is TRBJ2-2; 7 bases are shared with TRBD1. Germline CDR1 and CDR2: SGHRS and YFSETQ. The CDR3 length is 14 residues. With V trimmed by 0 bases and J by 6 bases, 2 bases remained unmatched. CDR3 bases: TGCGCCAGCAGCTTGGGAGACAGGGCCGGGGAGCTGTTTTTT. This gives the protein CASSLGDRAGELFF.

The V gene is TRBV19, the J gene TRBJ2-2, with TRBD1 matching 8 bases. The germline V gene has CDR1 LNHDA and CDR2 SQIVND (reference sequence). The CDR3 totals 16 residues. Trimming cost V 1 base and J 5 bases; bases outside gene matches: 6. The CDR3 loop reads CASSIVRQGRTGELFF. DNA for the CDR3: TGTGCCAGTAGTATAGTACGACAGGGGAGGACCGGGGAGCTGTTTTTT.

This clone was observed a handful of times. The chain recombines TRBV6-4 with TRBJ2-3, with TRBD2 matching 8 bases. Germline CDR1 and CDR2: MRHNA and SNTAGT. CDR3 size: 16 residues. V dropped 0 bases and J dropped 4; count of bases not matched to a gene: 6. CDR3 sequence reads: CASSDSIAGGPDTQYF. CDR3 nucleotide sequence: TGTGCCAGCAGTGACTCGATTGCGGGGGGCCCAGATACGCAGTATTTT.

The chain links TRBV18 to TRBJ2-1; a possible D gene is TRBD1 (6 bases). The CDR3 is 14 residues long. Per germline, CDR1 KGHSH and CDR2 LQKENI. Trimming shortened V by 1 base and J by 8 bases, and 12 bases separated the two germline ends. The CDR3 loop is CASSPRTGFDEQFF. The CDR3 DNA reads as TGTGCCAGCTCACCACGAACAGGGTTCGATGAGCAGTTCTTC.

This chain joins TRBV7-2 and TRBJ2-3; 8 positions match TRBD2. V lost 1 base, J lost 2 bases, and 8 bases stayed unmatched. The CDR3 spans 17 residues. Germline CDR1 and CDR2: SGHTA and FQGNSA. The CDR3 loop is CASSLVAGSSPTDTQYF. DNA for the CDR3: TGTGCCAGCAGCTTAGTAGCGGGGAGTTCCCCCACAGATACGCAGTATTTT. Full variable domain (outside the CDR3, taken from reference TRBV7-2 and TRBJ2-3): GAGVSQSPSNKVTEKGKDVELRCDPISGHTALYWYRQSLGQGLEFLIYFQGNSAPDKSGLPSDRFSAERTGGSVSTLTIQRTQQEDSAVYLCASSLVAGSSPTDTQYFGPGTRLTVL.

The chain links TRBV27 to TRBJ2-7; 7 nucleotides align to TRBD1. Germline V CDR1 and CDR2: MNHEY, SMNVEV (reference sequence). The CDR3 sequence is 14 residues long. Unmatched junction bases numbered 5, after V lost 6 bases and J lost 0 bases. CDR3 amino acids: CASSSDRLSYEQYF. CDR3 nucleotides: TGTGCCAGCAGCTCGGACAGGCTCTCCTACGAGCAGTACTTC.

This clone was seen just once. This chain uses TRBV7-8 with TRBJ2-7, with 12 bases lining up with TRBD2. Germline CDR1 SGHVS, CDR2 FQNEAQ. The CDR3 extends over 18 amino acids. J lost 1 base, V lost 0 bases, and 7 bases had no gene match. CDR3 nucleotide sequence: TGTGCCAGCAGCTTAGCACTAGCGGGGGGCCTCCTATCCTACGAGCAGTACTTC. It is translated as CASSLALAGGLLSYEQYF. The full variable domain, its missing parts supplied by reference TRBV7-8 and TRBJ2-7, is GAGVSQSPRYKVAKRGQDVALRCDPISGHVSLFWYQQALGQGPEFLTYFQNEAQLDKSGLPSDRFFAERPEGSVSTLKIQRTQQEDSAVYLCASSLALAGGLLSYEQYFGPGTRLTVT.

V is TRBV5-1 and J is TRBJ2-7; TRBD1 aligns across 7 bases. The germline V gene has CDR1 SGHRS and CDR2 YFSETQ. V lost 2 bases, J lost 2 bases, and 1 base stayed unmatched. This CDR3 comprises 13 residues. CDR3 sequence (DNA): TGCGCCAGCAGCTTCGGGACAGCCTACGAGCAGTACTTC. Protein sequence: CASSFGTAYEQYF.

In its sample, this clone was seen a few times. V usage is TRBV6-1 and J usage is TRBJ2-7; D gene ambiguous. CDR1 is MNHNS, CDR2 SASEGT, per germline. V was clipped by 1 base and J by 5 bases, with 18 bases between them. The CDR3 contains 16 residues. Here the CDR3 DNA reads TGTGCCAGCAGTGAAGTAGGGTCAACCGCTTACCACGAGCAGTACTTC. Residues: CASSEVGSTAYHEQYF.

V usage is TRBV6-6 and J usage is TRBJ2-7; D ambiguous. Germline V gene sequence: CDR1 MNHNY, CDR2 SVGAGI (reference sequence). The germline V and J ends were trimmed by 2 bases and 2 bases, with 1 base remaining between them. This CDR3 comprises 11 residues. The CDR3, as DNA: TGTGCCAGCAGTTACACCTACGAGCAGTACTTC. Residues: CASSYTYEQYF.

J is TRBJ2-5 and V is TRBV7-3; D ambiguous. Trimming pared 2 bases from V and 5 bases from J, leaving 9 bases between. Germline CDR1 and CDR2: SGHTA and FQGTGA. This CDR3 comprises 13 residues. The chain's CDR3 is CASSLDGWETQYF. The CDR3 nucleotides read TGTGCCAGCAGCTTAGACGGTTGGGAGACCCAGTACTTC.